The rows below give T cell receptor beta chains drawn from one sample of a study of CD8+ T cells in alopecia areata. The repertoire was sequenced with immunoSEQ multiplex PCR; TCRdb's copy has only in-frame clones and lacks some. The sample records 95,000 to 120,000 clones, 50% to 65% being singletons. The specimen comprised CD4+ T cells sorted from blood, sampled at week 24, from a patient treated with tofacitinib. Source of these receptors: a human donor with alopecia areata. Each CDR3 is given with its conserved first and last residue. The order of the fields is J gene, clone size, D gene, V gene, CDR3 protein, CDR3 DNA. D genes are given only for firm matches. Size is omitted from some rows. Given values are once, few, many or a class for expanded clones.

TRBJ2-4	NA	TRBD2	TRBV27	CASSLRLAGIKNIQYF	TGTGCCAGCAGTTTAAGGCTAGCGGGTATCAAAAACATTCAGTACTTC
TRBJ2-7	NA	NA	TRBV7-2	CASSVRDFAYEQYF	TGTGCCAGCAGCGTCCGGGACTTTGCCTACGAGCAGTACTTC
TRBJ2-5	few	NA	TRBV18	CASSPQGGGQETQYF	TGTGCCAGCTCACCTCAAGGAGGGGGCCAAGAGACCCAGTACTTC
TRBJ1-1	NA	NA	TRBV29-1	CSVGEYRNTEAFF	TGCAGCGTTGGTGAGTATAGGAACACTGAAGCTTTCTTT
TRBJ2-3	NA	NA	TRBV13	CASSSFTDTQYF	TGTGCCAGCAGCTCCTTTACAGATACGCAGTATTTT
TRBJ2-5	NA	NA	TRBV5-1	CASSPGQIQETQYF	TGCGCCAGCAGCCCCGGACAGATACAAGAGACCCAGTACTTC
TRBJ2-3	NA	NA	TRBV7-2	CASSSRRDTDTQYF	TGTGCCAGCAGCTCCCGGCGGGACACAGATACGCAGTATTTT
TRBJ2-7	few	NA	TRBV4-1	CASSQSKGGGPTDEQYF	TGCGCCAGCAGCCAGTCCAAAGGTGGGGGACCGACCGACGAGCAGTACTTC
TRBJ1-1	few	TRBD1	TRBV6-5	CASSAGTGSGAEAFF	TGTGCCAGCAGTGCCGGGACAGGGTCCGGTGCTGAAGCTTTCTTT
TRBJ2-7	few	NA	TRBV5-6	CASSLEDGYSYEQYF	TGTGCCAGCAGCTTGGAGGACGGTTACTCCTACGAGCAGTACTTC